A single sample gave rise to the 17 T cell receptor beta chains below, sequenced in a study of shared clonotypes between healthy human individuals. The table came from immunoSEQ multiplex PCR; TCRdb's copy has only in-frame clones and leaves some out. The sample holds roughly 1,000,000 clones, around three quarters seen once. The sequenced material came from memory CD4+ T cells from PBMCs. As for subset: CD45RA-negative fraction. All receptors come from a man aged 18 to 29 in good health. Some clones in this sample may be carry-over from other donors' samples.

This sequence joins TRBV5-1 and TRBJ2-3; 8 bases line up with TRBD2. The V gene end was trimmed by 4 bases and the J gene end by 0 bases; junction bases not matched to a gene: 4. The CDR3 runs to 15 residues. From germline, CDR1 is SGHRS and CDR2 YFSETQ. Here the CDR3 reads CASSKIAGSTDTQYF. The CDR3 DNA reads TGCGCCAGCAGCAAAATAGCGGGGAGCACAGATACGCAGTATTTT.

J is TRBJ2-4 and V is TRBV5-4; tentatively, D is TRBD1 (6 bases). Germline V lookup: CDR1 SGHNT, CDR2 YYREEE (reference sequence). Trimming cost V 3 bases and J 0 bases, with 13 bases left between them. The CDR3 length is 16 residues. The CDR3 sequence: CASSYQGSLAKNIQYF. The CDR3 DNA sequence: TGTGCCAGCAGCTATCAGGGGAGTCTAGCCAAAAACATTCAGTACTTC.

For the CDR3, the DNA is TGTGCCAGCAGCTTAGTCGCTTTAGATACGCAGTATTTT. This codes for CASSLVALDTQYF. The chain recombines TRBV7-2 with TRBJ2-3; D is uncertain. CDR1 SGHTA and CDR2 FQGNSA come from the germline V gene. Trimming left V 1 base short and J 5 bases short, with 7 bases between. The length of the CDR3 is 13 residues.

The chain joins TRBV7-2 to TRBJ2-1; D gene unclear. Germline loops: CDR1 SGHTA, CDR2 FQGNSA. The length of the CDR3 is 12 residues. Trimming stripped 6 bases from V and 9 bases from J, with 12 bases between. The CDR3 bases are TGTGCCAGCAGTTCTCCGGGCCCTGAGCAGTTCTTC. Residues: CASSSPGPEQFF.

This clone showed up just a few times. The chain recombines TRBV7-9 with TRBJ2-5; 8 nucleotides line up with TRBD2. This CDR3 contains 14 residues. Germline V CDR1 and CDR2: SEHNR, FQNEAQ (reference sequence). The V and J ends lost 6 bases and 5 bases, in that order; junction bases with no gene match: 8. The CDR3 DNA reads TGTGCCAGCAGTACCCGGGGGGGCGTCGAGACCCAGTACTTC. It codes for CASSTRGGVETQYF.

The genes are TRBV5-8 and TRBJ2-4, with D uncertain. CDR3 length: 16 residues. Germline V lookup: CDR1 SGHTS, CDR2 YDEGEE. Trimming removed 3 bases from V and 0 bases from J, with 13 bases in between. The chain's CDR3 is CASSSRGELAKNIQYF. The DNA of the CDR3 is TGTGCCAGCAGCTCTCGCGGCGAGTTAGCCAAAAACATTCAGTACTTC.

A few counts support this clone. The chain employs TRBV5-1 and TRBJ2-3; D is undetermined. The CDR3 contains 13 residues. V shed 2 bases and J shed 12 bases, with 16 bases lying between them. Germline values: CDR1 SGHRS, CDR2 YFSETQ. The CDR3 DNA is TGCGCCAGCAGCTTCGACCTGGTTGGGGATCAGTATTTT. Translating it yields CASSFDLVGDQYF.

This clone has only a few counts. One end of the junction is discordant with germline, which a read error may explain. This chain uses TRBV4-1 with TRBJ2-3, with 9 bases lining up with TRBD2. Germline V gives CDR1 MGHRA, CDR2 YSYEKL. The CDR3 totals 16 residues. DNA for the CDR3: TGCGCCAGCAGCCAAGATTCCCTAGCGGGACAGTCAAACAGGGATTTT. As protein: CASSQDSLAGQSNRDF.

Points on this clone: Other DNA sequences in the same sample also yield this CDR3. The chain is built from TRBV10-3 and TRBJ2-7, with 11 bases that match TRBD1. V shed 2 bases and J 4 bases; nucleotides not matched to a gene: 1. Germline CDR1 reads ENHRY; CDR2 reads SYGVKD. The CDR3 length is 14 residues. This CDR3 reads CAISEGTGGYEQYF. The CDR3, as DNA: TGTGCCATCAGTGAGGGGACAGGGGGTTACGAGCAGTACTTC.

In DNA form, the CDR3 reads TGTGCCAGCAGCCAGGGAGGGATGAACACTGAAGCTTTCTTT. It encodes CASSQGGMNTEAFF. The rearrangement uses TRBV7-2 and TRBJ1-1; a weak D match, TRBD1 (5 bases). Trimming cost V 5 bases and J 0 bases, with 10 bases left between them. Germline V gene data show CDR1 as SGHTA and CDR2 as FQGNSA. The CDR3 sequence is 14 residues long.

The V call is TRBV28, the J call TRBJ2-7, with 7 bases fitting TRBD1. The germline CDR1 and CDR2 sequences are MDHEN and SYDVKM. The CDR3 consists of 15 residues. The V segment lost 6 bases and the J segment 1 base; nucleotides outside the gene matches: 9. The CDR3 DNA sequence: TGTGCCAGCAGGAGAACCGGGACAGTGTCCTACGAGCAGTACTTC. This sequence encodes CASRRTGTVSYEQYF.

The chain uses TRBV19 and TRBJ1-4; 10 positions match TRBD1. Germline-derived CDR1 and CDR2 are LNHDA and SQIVND (reference sequence). V was pared by 6 bases and J by 8 bases, with 15 bases of the junction left unmatched. This CDR3 is 17 amino acids long. CDR3 DNA: TGTGCCAGTAGCGACAGGGGGCGTGCGTCACTCCGGGAAAAACTGTTTTTT. Translating gives CASSDRGRASLREKLFF.

This clone was counted a single time. V is TRBV10-1 and J is TRBJ2-5; no clear D gene. Trimming stripped 5 bases from V and 2 bases from J, with 9 bases between. This CDR3 is 13 amino acids long. Germline CDR1 WNHNN, CDR2 SYGVQD (reference sequence). CDR3 coding DNA: TGCGCCAGCAGTCCTGGGGTTCAAGAGACCCAGTACTTC. Translating gives CASSPGVQETQYF.

The chain joins TRBV9 to TRBJ2-1; D is unclear. The V gene lost 2 bases and the J gene lost 1 base, with 10 bases spanning the gap. Germline values: CDR1 SGDLS, CDR2 YYNGEE. The CDR3 spans 15 residues. For the CDR3, the DNA is TGTGCCAGCAGCGTGGAGAATTGGTCCTACAATGAGCAGTTCTTC. It encodes CASSVENWSYNEQFF. Combining the CDR3 with reference TRBV9 and TRBJ2-1 gives the whole variable domain DSGVTQTPKHLITATGQRVTLRCSPRSGDLSVYWYQQSLDQGLQFLIQYYNGEERAKGNILERFSAQQFPDLHSELNLSSLELGDSALYFCASSVENWSYNEQFFGPGTRLTVL.

Comments on this clone: A much larger clone sits a single nucleotide away, making a read error possible. This chain joins TRBV5-1 and TRBJ2-5, with a tentative D call TRBD2 (5 bases). Germline loops: CDR1 SGHRS, CDR2 YFSETQ. The CDR3 consists of 14 residues. V was cut by 0 bases and J by 0 bases, with 6 bases left in between. As DNA, the CDR3 is TGCGCCAGCAGCTTGGGGGAGTACCAAGAGACCCAGTACTTC. Its protein is CASSLGEYQETQYF.

This clone was counted many times. The chain joins TRBV27 to TRBJ2-6, with unresolved D. The CDR3 is 17 residues long. Germline CDR1 is MNHEY and CDR2 is SMNVEV (reference sequence). V dropped 7 bases and J dropped 1 base, with 17 bases sitting between them. Written as DNA, the CDR3 is TGTGCCAGCACCCTTCGGTTAGGAACGTCTGGGGCCAACGTCCTGACTTTC. Its protein is CASTLRLGTSGANVLTF.

The chain links TRBV6-6 to TRBJ2-5, with 7 bases aligning to TRBD2. Germline CDR1 MNHNY, CDR2 SVGAGI (reference sequence). CDR3 length: 16 amino acids. Trimming at V came to 6 bases and at J to 5 bases, leaving 15 bases not matched to a gene. This CDR3 reads CASSTVTGLWTETQYF. The CDR3 DNA reads TGTGCCAGCAGCACAGTTACGGGACTATGGACGGAGACCCAGTACTTC.